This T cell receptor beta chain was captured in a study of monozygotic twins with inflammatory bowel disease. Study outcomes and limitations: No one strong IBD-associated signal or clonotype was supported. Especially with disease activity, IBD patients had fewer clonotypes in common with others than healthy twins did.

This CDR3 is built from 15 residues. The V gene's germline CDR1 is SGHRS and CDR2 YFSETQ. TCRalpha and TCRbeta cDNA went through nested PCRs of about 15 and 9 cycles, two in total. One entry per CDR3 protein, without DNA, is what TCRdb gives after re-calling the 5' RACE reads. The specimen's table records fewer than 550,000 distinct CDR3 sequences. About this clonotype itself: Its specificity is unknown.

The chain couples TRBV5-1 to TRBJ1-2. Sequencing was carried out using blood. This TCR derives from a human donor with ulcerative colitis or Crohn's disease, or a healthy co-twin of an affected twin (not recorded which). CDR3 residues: CASSAEWGGENGYTF.